Below are 14 T cell receptor beta chains sequenced from a single sample in a study of shared clonotypes between healthy human individuals. Sequencing was performed with immunoSEQ multiplex PCR; in TCRdb, only in-frame clones are kept and a portion is missing. The sample yields about half a million clones, over 70% seen once. Sequencing was carried out using PBMCs. The source of these receptors is a woman in her forties in good health. Some clones in this sample may be carry-over from other donors' samples.

V is TRBV5-1 and J is TRBJ2-5, with 7 bases that match TRBD2. V was pared by 0 bases and J by 0 bases, with 2 bases of the junction left unmatched. The CDR3 has 15 amino acids. Germline V gene data show CDR1 as SGHRS and CDR2 as YFSETQ. The CDR3 loop reads CASSLGGGHQETQYF. The CDR3 DNA sequence: TGCGCCAGCAGCTTGGGCGGGGGACACCAAGAGACCCAGTACTTC.

The chain has TRBV4-1 and TRBJ2-6; 7 bases align to TRBD1. Trimming took 1 base from V and 3 from J; bases not matched to a gene: 9. Germline CDR1 MGHRA, CDR2 YSYEKL. The CDR3 extends over 18 amino acids. CDR3: CASSQGEQGSGGANVLTF. In nucleotides, the CDR3 is TGCGCCAGCAGCCAAGGAGAACAGGGGAGTGGTGGGGCCAACGTCCTGACTTTC.

The chain is built from TRBV5-6 and TRBJ1-4; 10 bases match TRBD1. Germline-derived CDR1 and CDR2 are SGHDT and YYEEEE. The V and J ends lost 5 bases and 5 bases, in that order; junction bases with no gene match: 6. The CDR3 is 15 residues long. The CDR3 DNA sequence: TGTGCCAGCAGGCGACAGGGGGCAGTCAATGAAAAACTGTTTTTT. Translation gives CASRRQGAVNEKLFF. Variable domain in full (rest from reference TRBV5-6 and TRBJ1-4): DAGVTQSPTHLIKTRGQQVTLRCSPKSGHDTVSWYQQALGQGPQFIFQYYEEEERQRGNFPDRFSGHQFPNYSSELNVNALLLGDSALYLCASRRQGAVNEKLFFGSGTQLSVL.

This rearrangement joins TRBV29-1 to TRBJ1-5; the match to TRBD1 covers 9 bases. Germline CDR1 SQVTM, CDR2 ANQGSEA. The CDR3 sequence is 13 residues long. J lost 0 bases, V lost 7 bases, and 1 base had no gene match. The CDR3 loop reads CSAGQGSNQPQHF. Here the CDR3 DNA reads TGCAGCGCGGGACAGGGTAGCAATCAGCCCCAGCATTTT.

This clone has only a few counts. The J gene is TRBJ2-1, the V gene TRBV11-2; 8 nucleotides line up with TRBD2. Germline loops: CDR1 SGHAT, CDR2 FQNNGV. Trimming at V came to 0 bases and at J to 9 bases, leaving 7 bases not matched to a gene. CDR3 length: 15 residues. CDR3 protein: CASSLDLVAGIEQFF. CDR3 nucleotide sequence: TGTGCCAGCAGCTTAGATTTAGTAGCGGGAATTGAGCAGTTCTTC.

The chain carries TRBV2 and TRBJ2-7, with D possibly TRBD1 on 6 matching bases. Trimming left V 7 bases short and J 2 bases short, with 12 bases between. Germline-derived CDR1 and CDR2 are SNHLY and FYNNEI. This CDR3 region has 13 residues. DNA of the CDR3: TGTGCCAGCAAACAGGGCCCAACCTACGAGCAGTACTTC. Its protein product is CASKQGPTYEQYF.

This chain connects TRBV7-9 to TRBJ1-2; unclear D gene. V dropped 2 bases and J dropped 8 bases, with 12 bases sitting between them. This CDR3 is built from 13 residues. Per the germline V gene, CDR1 is SEHNR and CDR2 is FQNEAQ (reference sequence). The CDR3 protein is CASSLRGLGGYTF. The DNA of the CDR3 is TGTGCCAGCAGCTTAAGAGGGTTAGGGGGCTACACCTTC.

As to this clone: This likely reflects a read error, since a far larger clone is one base away. This chain joins TRBV30 and TRBJ1-2; D is uncertain. V lost 2 bases and J lost 4, with 8 bases in between. This CDR3 is built from 12 residues. The V gene's germline CDR1 is GTSNPN and CDR2 SVGIG (reference sequence). The CDR3 bases are TGTGCCTGGAGTCAACCGACCTATGGCTACACCTTC. Translated, it gives CAWSQPTYGYTF. Complete variable domain (other parts from reference TRBV30 and TRBJ1-2): SQTIHQWPATLVQPVGSPLSLECTVEGTSNPNLYWYRQAAGRGLQLLFYSVGIGQISSEVPQNLSASRPQDRQFILSSKKLLLSDSGFYLCAWSQPTYGYTFGSGTRLTVV.

Notes on this clone: This probably arose from a read error, given a far larger clone one base away. This specimen includes other DNA sequences encoding the same CDR3. This chain joins TRBV6-4 and TRBJ2-3; D not certain. The length of the CDR3 is 14 residues. Germline V gene lookup returns CDR1 MRHNA and CDR2 SNTAGT. Trimming cost V 3 bases and J 0 bases, with 7 bases left between them. The CDR3 loop reads CASSDGGSTDTQYF. The CDR3 nucleotides are TGTGCCAGCAGTGATGGCGGTAGCACAGATACGCAGTATTTT.

Turning to this clone: This may be a read error, as it is one base from a much larger clone. The chain carries TRBV11-3 and TRBJ2-1; a possible D gene is TRBD2 (7 bases). The germline gives CDR1 SGHNT, CDR2 YENEEA. The CDR3 extends over 15 amino acids. The CDR3 spells CASSLGGETYNGQFF. In DNA form, the CDR3 reads TGTGCCAGCAGCCTAGGGGGGGAGACCTACAATGGGCAGTTCTTC.

The chain joins TRBV5-1 to TRBJ1-2, with D maybe TRBD1 (5 bases). CDR1 is SGHRS, CDR2 YFSETQ, per germline. The CDR3 contains 14 residues. V lost 3 bases to trimming and J lost 5 bases, with 14 bases between them. CDR3 protein: CASSSDTVLYGYTF. As DNA, the CDR3 is TGCGCCAGCAGCTCGGACACGGTTTTATATGGCTACACCTTC.

Regarding this clone: A far larger clone is one base from this, pointing to a likely read error. The V call is TRBV2, the J call TRBJ2-2, with D uncertain. Germline V gene sequence: CDR1 SNHLY, CDR2 FYNNEI. The CDR3 sequence is 15 residues long. V lost 2 bases and J lost 3, with 10 bases in between. The CDR3 region is CASSELPTYTGELFF. The CDR3 DNA reads as TGTGCCAGCAGTGAACTTCCCACCTACACCGGGGAGCTGTTTTTT.

V gene TRBV10-2 combines with J gene TRBJ2-7, with TRBD1 matching 7 bases. The V segment lost 2 bases and the J segment 3 bases; nucleotides outside the gene matches: 10. From germline, CDR1 is WSHSY and CDR2 SAAADI. The CDR3 runs to 16 residues. Here the CDR3 reads CASSEPNYRGLYEQYF. Written as DNA, the CDR3 is TGCGCCAGCAGTGAGCCGAACTACAGGGGTCTCTACGAGCAGTACTTC.

The chain employs TRBV11-2 and TRBJ2-5, with 8 bases matching TRBD1. The CDR3 loop spans 15 amino acids. With V trimmed by 6 bases and J by 5 bases, 11 bases remained unmatched. CDR1 SGHAT and CDR2 FQNNGV come from the germline V gene. CDR3 in amino acids: CASRYSFRGLETQYF. CDR3 nucleotides: TGTGCCAGCAGATATTCCTTCAGGGGGCTTGAGACCCAGTACTTC. The full variable domain, with the rest looked up from reference TRBV11-2 and TRBJ2-5, is EAGVAQSPRYKIIEKRQSVAFWCNPISGHATLYWYQQILGQGPKLLIQFQNNGVVDDSQLPKDRFSAERLKGVDSTLKIQPAKLEDSAVYLCASRYSFRGLETQYFGPGTRLLVL.